The rows below give T cell receptor beta chains drawn from one sample of a study of T cell clonotyping in hematopoietic cell transplantation. Profiling relied on immunoSEQ multiplex PCR, and the TCRdb table lists in-frame clones only, not all of them. The table lists around 4,200 clones, around 70% of them singletons. The source material was PBMCs, sampled 100 days after allogeneic stem cell transplant. These receptors were obtained from a male patient aged 55 to 69 who had an allogeneic stem cell transplant, so the T cells may come from the graft donor. Some clones in this sample may be carry-over from other donors' samples. Both conserved end residues are part of each CDR3. Each record gives: V gene, J gene, D gene, CDR3 protein. The D gene is left open where the match is weak.

V: TRBV6-6; J: TRBJ1-4; D: -; CDR3: CASSSPDGEKLFF
V: TRBV27; J: TRBJ1-2; D: -; CDR3: CASRSGDGFGYTF
V: TRBV5-1; J: TRBJ2-5; D: -; CDR3: CASSLTTPGTFQETQYF
V: TRBV2; J: TRBJ1-2; D: -; CDR3: CASSARTAMDGYTF
V: TRBV2; J: TRBJ2-1; D: -; CDR3: CARVVKRGGEQFF
V: TRBV7-2; J: TRBJ1-5; D: -; CDR3: CASSQGQLLHQPQHF
V: TRBV5-4; J: TRBJ2-5; D: TRBD1; CDR3: CASGSQGGETQYF
V: TRBV7-2; J: TRBJ2-7; D: -; CDR3: CASRPTPAGANEQYF
V: TRBV10-3; J: TRBJ2-2; D: -; CDR3: CAIKEWEDTGELFF
V: TRBV11-3; J: TRBJ1-4; D: -; CDR3: CASSRNLATGYNEKLFF
V: TRBV30; J: TRBJ1-1; D: -; CDR3: CAWRGNTEAFF
V: TRBV4-2; J: TRBJ2-3; D: -; CDR3: CASSQDNWGQGTVGLGDTQYF
V: TRBV7-9; J: TRBJ1-2; D: TRBD1; CDR3: CASSSADDRGSGYTF
V: TRBV9; J: TRBJ1-3; D: -; CDR3: CASSVGGLGGNTIYF
V: TRBV28; J: TRBJ1-1; D: -; CDR3: CASSGGEVLEAFF
V: TRBV10-2; J: TRBJ1-5; D: -; CDR3: CASSWGINQPQHF
V: TRBV7-2; J: TRBJ1-5; D: -; CDR3: CASSQGTLQNQPQHF
V: TRBV30; J: TRBJ1-2; D: -; CDR3: CAWSRQVDGYTF
V: TRBV30; J: TRBJ1-6; D: TRBD1; CDR3: CAWSPGRDRGMSSPLHF
V: TRBV7-9; J: TRBJ1-3; D: -; CDR3: CASSLSGNTIYF
V: TRBV30; J: TRBJ1-2; D: -; CDR3: CAWSHAPPNTF
V: TRBV5-1; J: TRBJ1-1; D: TRBD1; CDR3: CASSLGAGGPYTEAFF
V: TRBV2; J: TRBJ2-7; D: -; CDR3: CASSEMEEEGSYEQYF
V: TRBV29-1; J: TRBJ1-2; D: -; CDR3: CSVEDQGTGGYTF
V: TRBV6-5; J: TRBJ2-5; D: -; CDR3: CASSYSQAEETQYF
V: TRBV7-8; J: TRBJ1-5; D: -; CDR3: CASSFTRDQPQHF
V: TRBV5-6; J: TRBJ1-5; D: TRBD1; CDR3: CASSPGQGGQPQHF
V: TRBV7-8; J: TRBJ1-5; D: -; CDR3: CASSLLGAGQPQHF
V: TRBV15; J: TRBJ2-1; D: -; CDR3: CATSRGETFSYNEQFF
V: TRBV9; J: TRBJ1-4; D: -; CDR3: CASSVVGGPGEKLFF
V: TRBV27; J: TRBJ2-7; D: -; CDR3: CASSLRPTYEQYF
V: TRBV2; J: TRBJ1-1; D: -; CDR3: CASSMNTEAFF
V: TRBV21-1; J: TRBJ2-1; D: -; CDR3: CASSRKDEQFF
V: TRBV19; J: TRBJ1-4; D: -; CDR3: CASSSWAANNEKLFF
V: TRBV6-4; J: TRBJ2-1; D: TRBD2; CDR3: CASSRLAGVNEQFF
V: TRBV30; J: TRBJ2-7; D: -; CDR3: CAWSAGLQYEQYF
V: TRBV6-1; J: TRBJ1-5; D: -; CDR3: CASSESDGVQPQHF
V: TRBV6-5; J: TRBJ2-3; D: TRBD2; CDR3: CASSYSSGEYTDTQYF
V: TRBV27; J: TRBJ2-7; D: -; CDR3: CASSDGSRGRSYEQYF
V: TRBV4-1; J: TRBJ2-6; D: -; CDR3: CASSLRNPRVPLVSGANVLTF
V: TRBV10-3; J: TRBJ2-5; D: TRBD1; CDR3: CAIRGGQGGTQETQYF
V: TRBV6-5; J: TRBJ2-7; D: -; CDR3: CASSYAIASLGEQYF